This record looks at one T cell receptor (beta chain) sequence and its context. The source of the sample is a study of OX40 agonist ivuxolimab in advanced cancers. Turning to the study itself: Ivuxolimab was administered intravenously to patients at 0.01 to 10 mg/kg every 2 weeks.

The repertoire was sequenced with immunoSEQ multiplex PCR; TCRdb's copy has only in-frame clones and lacks some. The sample shows 35,000 to 45,000 clones, just under 85% of them seen only once. The germline gives CDR1 SGHAT, CDR2 FQNNGV. Deletions cut 7 bases from V and 7 bases from J, with 13 bases between. This CDR3 has 12 amino acids. This clonotype originated in an adult with an advanced solid tumor such as melanoma, head and neck, liver or kidney cancer. V and J are TRBV11-2 and TRBJ1-1; D uncertain. The source was CD4+ or CD8+ T cells sorted from blood, collected in a trial of the OX40 agonist ivuxolimab. CDR3: CASKRYDSEAFF. As DNA, the CDR3 is TGTGCCAGCAAGCGGTACGATAGTGAAGCTTTCTTT.